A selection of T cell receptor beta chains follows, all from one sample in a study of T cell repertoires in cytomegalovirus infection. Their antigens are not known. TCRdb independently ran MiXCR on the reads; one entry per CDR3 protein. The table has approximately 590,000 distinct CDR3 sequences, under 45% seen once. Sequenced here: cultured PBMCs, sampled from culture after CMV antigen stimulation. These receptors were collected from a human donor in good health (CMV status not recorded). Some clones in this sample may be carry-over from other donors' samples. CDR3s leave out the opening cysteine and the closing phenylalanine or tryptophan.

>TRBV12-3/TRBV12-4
ASGSGTYDEKLF
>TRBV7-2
ASSTTLEGTNTQY
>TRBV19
ASSPTPARGNYEQY
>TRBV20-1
SASTADSGNTIY
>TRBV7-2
ASSLDRDYGYT
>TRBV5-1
ASSLGVEAEQY
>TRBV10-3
AIRGTGNGNTIY
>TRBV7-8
ASSPLDRAWMNTEAF
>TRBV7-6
ASSPPRTGIYRDGYT
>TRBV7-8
ASSSRGGEYRSYEQY
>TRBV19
ASSKDRLSNQPQH
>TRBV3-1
ASSHPFGNEQF
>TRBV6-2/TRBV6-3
ASSYSLGEFDEQF
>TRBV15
ATSREVVSYSPLH
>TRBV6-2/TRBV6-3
ATSPAVGGGELF
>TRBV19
ASSSNRATEAF
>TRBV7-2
ASSFLAGARADTQY
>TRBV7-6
ASSPTGTRGETQY
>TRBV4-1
ASSQESRSNQPQH
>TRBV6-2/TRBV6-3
ASSRDSSYGYT
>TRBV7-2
ASSFQRTGELF
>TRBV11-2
ASSQSQADYNEQF
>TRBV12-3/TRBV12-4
ASSFFGLAGAGELF
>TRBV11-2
ASSLVRGRAIQY
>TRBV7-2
ASSRVAGMETQY
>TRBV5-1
ASSLETSSTDTQY
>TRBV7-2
ASSSRQSGRAF
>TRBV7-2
ASSQDPTGELF
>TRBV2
ATRVGGYEQY